The present T cell receptor beta chain was sequenced within a study of identifying expanded T cells in peripheral blood. Deletions cut 1 base from V and 4 bases from J, with 14 bases between. The CDR3 extends over 17 amino acids. Germline V CDR1 and CDR2: SGHVS, FQNEAQ. Regarding the study as a whole: Roughly two-week clone count variance significantly increased as total template count grew. Approximately 1.2 clones differed between technical replicates, versus 16.4 and 19 over time.

During the collection period, no donor immune events like infections were recorded. Regarding this clone: Its antigen is currently unknown.

Some clones are missing from TCRdb's copy, which holds only in-frame ones; the method was immunoSEQ multiplex PCR. The sample holds approximately 57,000 clones, about nine tenths seen once. The sequencing input was blood. The chain combines TRBV7-8 with TRBJ1-6, with D unresolved. The TCR comes from a person aged 18-70 years in good health. CDR3 in amino acids: CASSLGPRSSYNSPLHF. DNA of the CDR3: TGTGCCAGCAGCTTAGGGCCAAGGTCCTCTTATAATTCACCCCTCCACTTT.